Following are 22 T cell receptor beta chains from one sample sequenced in a study of T cell repertoires in cytomegalovirus infection. TCRdb called the reads again in MiXCR, with one record for every CDR3 protein. The sample holds roughly 150,000 distinct CDR3 sequences; about 15% are singletons and the top ten take roughly 20%. Specimen: CD8+ T cells from PBMCs. Receptor source: a human donor in good health (CMV status not recorded). Some clones in this sample may be carry-over from other donors' samples.

The chain combines TRBV11-2 with TRBJ2-3; 10 bases fit TRBD1. J gave up 1 base and V 5 bases, and 6 bases lay outside the gene matches. The CDR3 is 16 residues long. Germline V lookup: CDR1 SGHAT, CDR2 FQNNGV. CDR3 loop: CASSPDRGSGTDTQYF. The DNA for the CDR3 is TGTGCCAGCAGCCCGGACAGGGGGTCTGGCACAGATACGCAGTATTTT.

The V call is TRBV10-3, the J call TRBJ2-7; 10 bases line up with TRBD2. The CDR3 spans 14 residues. J lost 5 bases, V lost 2 bases, and 3 bases had no gene match. CDR1 is ENHRY, CDR2 SYGVKD, per germline. The DNA for the CDR3 is TGTGCCATCAGTGAGACTAGCGGGGTGGACGAGCAGTACTTC. Translation gives CAISETSGVDEQYF.

This clonotype was found a few times. The chain employs TRBV28 and TRBJ2-1, with D possibly TRBD1 on 5 matching bases. The CDR3 is made up of 14 amino acids. Germline CDR1 is MDHEN and CDR2 is SYDVKM. V shed 3 bases and J shed 8 bases, with 14 bases lying between them. CDR3 nucleotides: TGTGCCAGCAGTTTCACCCGGACGACAGATGAGCAGTTCTTC. It yields the protein CASSFTRTTDEQFF.

The table lists this clonotype with many counts. The gene calls are TRBV6-5 and TRBJ2-1; 11 bases align to TRBD1. Unmatched junction bases numbered 5, after V lost 4 bases and J lost 0 bases. The germline V gene encodes CDR1 MNHEY and CDR2 SVGAGI. The CDR3 is made up of 17 amino acids. CDR3 coding DNA: TGTGCCAGCAGTTTAGGGACAGGGGGATTCTCCTACAATGAGCAGTTCTTC. Residues: CASSLGTGGFSYNEQFF.

This chain links TRBV12-5 with TRBJ1-1; TRBD1 might be the D (5 bases). Germline V gives CDR1 LGHNT, CDR2 FRNRAP. The V gene lost 7 bases and the J gene lost 10 bases, with 19 bases spanning the gap. The CDR3 length is 13 residues. The CDR3 nucleotides are TGTGCTAGTGCCCTGACCCCGATGGGGGGAGCTTTCTTT. This encodes CASALTPMGGAFF.

This clonotype occurred a few times. This chain joins TRBV7-9 and TRBJ2-7; D possibly corresponds to TRBD2 (6 bases). Germline lookup yields CDR1 SEHNR and CDR2 FQNEAQ (reference sequence). Trimming pared 5 bases from V and 6 bases from J, leaving 20 bases between. The CDR3 length is 15 residues. CDR3 sequence: CASSSINTGTVEQYF. CDR3 nucleotide sequence: TGTGCCAGCAGCAGTATAAATACCGGGACTGTCGAGCAGTACTTC.

There are a few counts of this clonotype. DNA for the CDR3: TGTGCCAGCAGCGCCCCCCGGACACTTAATGAGCAGTTCTTC. This sequence encodes CASSAPRTLNEQFF. The chain employs TRBV7-9 and TRBJ2-1, with a possible D match to TRBD1 (5 bases). V lost 5 bases, J lost 7 bases, and 15 bases lay in between. Germline values: CDR1 SEHNR, CDR2 FQNEAQ (reference sequence). This CDR3 is 14 amino acids long.

The gene calls are TRBV6-2 or TRBV6-3 and TRBJ2-1; D not resolved. The ends were cut back, 5 bases at V and 7 bases at J, with 9 bases in the middle. The germline V gene encodes CDR1 MNHEY and CDR2 SVGEGT. This CDR3 has 12 residues. Here the CDR3 reads CASSQTPNEQFF. Here the CDR3 DNA reads TGTGCCAGCAGTCAAACGCCAAATGAGCAGTTCTTC.

This clonotype was counted many times. The DNA of the CDR3 is TGTGCCAGCAGCTTACAGGGGGCGGGTCAGCCCCAGCATTTT. This sequence encodes CASSLQGAGQPQHF. J is TRBJ1-5 and V is TRBV7-6; TRBD1 matches 8 bases. After removal of 2 bases from V and 6 bases from J, the junction contained 3 bases not matched to a gene. CDR1 SGHVS and CDR2 FNYEAQ come from the germline V gene. The CDR3 has 14 amino acids.

The CDR3 is CASSYTRDSNQPQHF. The CDR3 DNA reads as TGTGCCAGCAGTTACACCCGAGATAGCAATCAGCCCCAGCATTTT. V is TRBV6-5 and J is TRBJ1-5; D remains unclear. The CDR3 contains 15 residues. The germline gives CDR1 MNHEY, CDR2 SVGAGI. V was shortened by 2 bases and J by 0 bases, with 8 bases between the two germline ends.

This chain connects TRBV7-6 to TRBJ2-3; 13 nucleotides align to TRBD2. The V and J ends lost 4 bases and 3 bases, in that order; junction bases with no gene match: 10. This CDR3 region has 18 residues. Germline CDR1 is SGHVS and CDR2 is FNYEAQ. DNA of the CDR3: TGTGCCAGCAGCTCCGGGACTAGCGGGGAGGTGGTAACAGATACGCAGTATTTT. It yields the protein CASSSGTSGEVVTDTQYF.

Details on this clonotype: This CDR3 fails to terminate in the conserved phenylalanine or tryptophan, so it likely reflects a read error. V and J are TRBV5-4 and TRBJ2-7; D is tentatively TRBD1 or TRBD2 (5 bases each). The CDR3 sequence is 15 residues long. Per germline, CDR1 SGHNT and CDR2 YYREEE (reference sequence). The germline V and J ends were trimmed by 0 bases and 0 bases, with 10 bases remaining between them. The CDR3 DNA follows: TGTGCCAGCAGCTTGGAGGGACGGACCTCCTACGAGCAGTACTCC. Protein product: CASSLEGRTSYEQYS.

The chain joins TRBV11-2 to TRBJ2-7, with 11 bases aligning to TRBD2. Per germline, CDR1 SGHAT and CDR2 FQNNGV. V gave up 6 bases and J gave up 4 bases; unmatched junction bases: 8. CDR3 length: 15 residues. As DNA, the CDR3 is TGTGCCAGCAGAGCGACTAGCGGGGTTCCTTACGAGCAGTACTTC. Protein product: CASRATSGVPYEQYF.

V usage is TRBV7-8 and J usage is TRBJ2-1; maybe TRBD2 (6 bases). Trimming took 3 bases from V and 5 from J, leaving 11 bases between them. This CDR3 spans 14 amino acids. The germline CDR1 and CDR2 sequences are SGHVS and FQNEAQ. The chain's CDR3 is CASSFPGVNNEQFF. In DNA form, the CDR3 reads TGTGCCAGCAGCTTCCCGGGGGTGAACAATGAGCAGTTCTTC.

This clonotype appeared a few times. The chain links TRBV6-6 to TRBJ2-1; no firm D call. The V end lost 0 bases, the J end lost 4 bases, and 4 bases lay between the germline ends. CDR1 MNHNY and CDR2 SVGAGI come from the germline V gene (reference sequence). This CDR3 has 13 amino acids. The CDR3 region has the DNA TGTGCCAGCAGTTACTCGACATACAATGAGCAGTTCTTC. Encoded protein: CASSYSTYNEQFF.

The chain recombines TRBV7-6 with TRBJ2-1; unclear D gene. CDR1 SGHVS and CDR2 FNYEAQ come from the germline V gene. This CDR3 is built from 13 residues. The ends were cut back, 2 bases at V and 8 bases at J, with 10 bases in the middle. The CDR3 DNA is TGTGCCAGCAGCTTAACTGGTGACTATGAGCAGTTCTTC. Its translation: CASSLTGDYEQFF.

Only a few counts were recorded for this clonotype. The chain recombines TRBV12-3 or TRBV12-4 with TRBJ2-7, with TRBD1 as a possible D gene (6 bases). The CDR3 has 12 amino acids. V was pared by 3 bases and J by 4 bases, with 7 bases between. Here the CDR3 DNA reads TGTGCCAGCAGTTTTCAGGGGTACGAGCAGTACTTC. It encodes CASSFQGYEQYF.

This clonotype was found a few times. The chain uses TRBV28 and TRBJ2-7; 8 positions match TRBD2. The V segment lost 3 bases and the J segment 0 bases; nucleotides outside the gene matches: 13. The CDR3 contains 18 residues. The germline V gene has CDR1 MDHEN and CDR2 SYDVKM. CDR3: CASSLKWFGGRNSYEQYF. The DNA of the CDR3 is TGTGCCAGCAGTTTGAAGTGGTTCGGCGGGAGGAACTCCTACGAGCAGTACTTC.

A few counts support this clonotype. The chain couples TRBV6-2 or TRBV6-3 to TRBJ1-1; D remains unclear. This CDR3 contains 13 residues. V was clipped by 8 bases and J by 1 base, with 11 bases between them. The germline CDR1 and CDR2 sequences are MNHEY and SVGEGT. The CDR3 region has the DNA TGTGCCAGCCTGACCGCGGGGAACACTGAAGCTTTCTTT. Translating it yields CASLTAGNTEAFF.

The chain recombines TRBV6-2 or TRBV6-3 with TRBJ2-3; D ambiguous. Looked up from germline, CDR1 is MNHEY and CDR2 is SVGEGT. This CDR3 contains 15 residues. Trimming pared 2 bases from V and 4 bases from J, leaving 13 bases between. The DNA of the CDR3 is TGTGCCAGCAGTTACGCGTCTACCCCCCCAGATACGCAGTATTTT. Translation gives CASSYASTPPDTQYF.

This chain joins TRBV7-6 and TRBJ2-1, with 9 bases fitting TRBD1. CDR1 is SGHVS, CDR2 FNYEAQ, per germline. The ends lost 3 bases at V and 0 bases at J; junction bases unmatched: 15. The CDR3 is 20 residues long. CDR3: CASSFPPGDRDPSSYNEQFF. CDR3 in DNA: TGTGCCAGCAGCTTTCCCCCCGGGGACAGGGACCCATCCTCCTACAATGAGCAGTTCTTC. The full variable domain, with the rest looked up from reference TRBV7-6 and TRBJ2-1, is GAGVSQSPRYKVTKRGQDVALRCDPISGHVSLYWYRQALGQGPEFLTYFNYEAQQDKSGLPNDRFSAERPEGSISTLTIQRTEQRDSAMYRCASSFPPGDRDPSSYNEQFFGPGTRLTVL.

The chain employs TRBV11-2 and TRBJ2-5; weak D call: TRBD1 (6 bases). Per germline, CDR1 SGHAT and CDR2 FQNNGV. The CDR3 length is 13 residues. Trimming removed 3 bases from V and 5 bases from J, with 10 bases in between. The CDR3 spells CASSFQGLETQYF. Written as DNA, the CDR3 is TGTGCCAGCAGCTTTCAGGGGCTTGAGACCCAGTACTTC.